Detailed here is one T cell receptor beta chain. Using immunoSEQ multiplex PCR, the repertoire was profiled, and TCRdb retains in-frame clones only, with some absent. Of roughly 330,000 clones in the sample, 87% were seen once. From germline, CDR1 is SGHVS and CDR2 FQNEAQ. The V and J ends lost 5 bases and 4 bases, in that order; junction bases with no gene match: 11. This CDR3 spans 16 amino acids. These data originate in a study of blood T cell repertoires in COVID-19. The TCR was taken from a woman in her twenties or thirties who had recovered from COVID-19. Sequenced: PBMCs or T cells enriched from blood (not recorded which). The chain uses TRBV7-8 and TRBJ1-1; TRBD1 aligns across 9 bases. The CDR3 protein is CASSQQGADRLTEAFF. CDR3 DNA: TGTGCCAGCAGCCAACAGGGGGCTGATCGTCTCACTGAAGCTTTCTTT.